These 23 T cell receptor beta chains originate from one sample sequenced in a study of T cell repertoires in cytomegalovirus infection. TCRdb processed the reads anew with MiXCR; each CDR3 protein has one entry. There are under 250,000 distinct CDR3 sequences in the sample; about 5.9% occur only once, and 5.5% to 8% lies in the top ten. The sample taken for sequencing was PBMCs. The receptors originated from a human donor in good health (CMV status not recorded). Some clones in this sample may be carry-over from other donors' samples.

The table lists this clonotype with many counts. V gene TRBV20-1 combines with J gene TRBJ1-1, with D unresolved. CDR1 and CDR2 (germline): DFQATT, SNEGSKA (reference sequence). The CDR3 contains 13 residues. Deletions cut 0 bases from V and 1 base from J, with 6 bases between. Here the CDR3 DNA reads TGCAGTGCTAGAGATTACAAGAACACTGAAGCTTTCTTT. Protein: CSARDYKNTEAFF.

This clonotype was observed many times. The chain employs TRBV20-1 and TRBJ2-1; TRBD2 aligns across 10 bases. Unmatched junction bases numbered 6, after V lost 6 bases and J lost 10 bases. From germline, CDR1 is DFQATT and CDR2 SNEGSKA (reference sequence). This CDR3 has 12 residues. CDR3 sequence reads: CSAMSGGAEQFF. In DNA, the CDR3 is TGCAGTGCGATGAGCGGGGGGGCAGAGCAGTTCTTC.

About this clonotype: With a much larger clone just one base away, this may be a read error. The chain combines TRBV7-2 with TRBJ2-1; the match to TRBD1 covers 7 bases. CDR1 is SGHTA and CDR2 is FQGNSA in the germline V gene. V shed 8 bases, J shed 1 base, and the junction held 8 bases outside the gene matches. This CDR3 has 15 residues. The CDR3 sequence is CASGSARGSYNEQFF. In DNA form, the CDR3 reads TGTGCCAGCGGCTCCGCCAGGGGGTCCTACAATGAGCAGTTCTTC.

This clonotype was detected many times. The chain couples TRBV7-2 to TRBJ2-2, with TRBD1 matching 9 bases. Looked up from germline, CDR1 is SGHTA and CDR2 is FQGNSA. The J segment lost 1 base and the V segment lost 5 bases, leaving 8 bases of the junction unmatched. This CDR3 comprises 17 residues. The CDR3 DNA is TGTGCCAGCAGCCTCACACCGGGACAGGGGAACACCGGGGAGCTGTTTTTT. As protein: CASSLTPGQGNTGELFF. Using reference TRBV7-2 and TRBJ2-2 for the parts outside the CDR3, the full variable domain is GAGVSQSPSNKVTEKGKDVELRCDPISGHTALYWYRQSLGQGLEFLIYFQGNSAPDKSGLPSDRFSAERTGGSVSTLTIQRTQQEDSAVYLCASSLTPGQGNTGELFFGEGSRLTVL.

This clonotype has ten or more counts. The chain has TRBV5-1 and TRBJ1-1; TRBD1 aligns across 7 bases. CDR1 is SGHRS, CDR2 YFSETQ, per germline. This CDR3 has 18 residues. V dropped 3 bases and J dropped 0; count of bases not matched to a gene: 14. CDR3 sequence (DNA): TGCGCCAGCAGCTGGGGGGAGGGGGCGAGGGTTATGAACACTGAAGCTTTCTTT. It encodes CASSWGEGARVMNTEAFF. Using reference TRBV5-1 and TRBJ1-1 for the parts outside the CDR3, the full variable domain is KAGVTQTPRYLIKTRGQQVTLSCSPISGHRSVSWYQQTPGQGLQFLFEYFSETQRNKGNFPGRFSGRQFSNSRSEMNVSTLELGDSALYLCASSWGEGARVMNTEAFFGQGTRLTVV.

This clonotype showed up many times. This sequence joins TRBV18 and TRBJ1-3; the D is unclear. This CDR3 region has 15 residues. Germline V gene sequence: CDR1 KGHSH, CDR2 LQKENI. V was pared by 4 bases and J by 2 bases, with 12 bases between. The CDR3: CASSHAGSTGNTIYF. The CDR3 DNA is TGTGCCAGCTCACACGCGGGATCAACTGGAAACACCATATATTTT.

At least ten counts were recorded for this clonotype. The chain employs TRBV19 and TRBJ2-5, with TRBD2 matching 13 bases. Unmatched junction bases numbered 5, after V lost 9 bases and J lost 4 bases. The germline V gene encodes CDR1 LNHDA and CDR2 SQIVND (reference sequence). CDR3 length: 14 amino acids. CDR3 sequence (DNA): TGTGCCAGCGAGACTAGCGGGGGGACAGAGACCCAGTACTTC. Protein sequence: CASETSGGTETQYF. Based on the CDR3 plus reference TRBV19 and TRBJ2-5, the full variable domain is DGGITQSPKYLFRKEGQNVTLSCEQNLNHDAMYWYRQDPGQGLRLIYYSQIVNDFQKGDIAEGYSVSREKKESFPLTVTSAQKNPTAFYLCASETSGGTETQYFGPGTRLLVL.

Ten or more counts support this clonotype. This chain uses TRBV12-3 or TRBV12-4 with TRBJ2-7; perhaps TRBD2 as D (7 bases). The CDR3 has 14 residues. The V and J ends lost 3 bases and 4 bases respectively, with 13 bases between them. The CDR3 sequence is CASSFSGGKYEQYF. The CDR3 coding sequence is TGTGCCAGCAGTTTTTCGGGGGGCAAGTACGAGCAGTACTTC.

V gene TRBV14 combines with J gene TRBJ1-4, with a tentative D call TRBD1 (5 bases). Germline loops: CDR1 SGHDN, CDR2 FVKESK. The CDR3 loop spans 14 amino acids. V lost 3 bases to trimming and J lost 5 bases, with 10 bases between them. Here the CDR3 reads CASSHATANEKLFF. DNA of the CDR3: TGTGCCAGCAGCCACGCGACAGCAAATGAAAAACTGTTTTTT.

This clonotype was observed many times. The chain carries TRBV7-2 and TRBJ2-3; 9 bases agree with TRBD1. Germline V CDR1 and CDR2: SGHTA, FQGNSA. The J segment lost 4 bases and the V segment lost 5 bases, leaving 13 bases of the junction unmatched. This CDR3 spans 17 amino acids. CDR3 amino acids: CASSKPDRGGWPDTQYF. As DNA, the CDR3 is TGTGCCAGCAGCAAACCGGACAGGGGCGGTTGGCCAGATACGCAGTATTTT.

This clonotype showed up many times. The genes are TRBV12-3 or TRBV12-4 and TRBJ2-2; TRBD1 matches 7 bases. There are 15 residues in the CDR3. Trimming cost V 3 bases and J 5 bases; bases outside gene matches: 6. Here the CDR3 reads CASSLWDRRTGELFF. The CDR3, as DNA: TGTGCCAGCAGTTTGTGGGACAGACGGACCGGGGAGCTGTTTTTT.

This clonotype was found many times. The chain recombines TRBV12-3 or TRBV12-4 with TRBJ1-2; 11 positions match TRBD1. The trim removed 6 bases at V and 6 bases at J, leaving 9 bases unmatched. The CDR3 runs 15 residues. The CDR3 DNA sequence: TGTGCCAGCAGAAAGGCCGGGACAGGGGGTGATGGCTACACCTTC. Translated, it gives CASRKAGTGGDGYTF.

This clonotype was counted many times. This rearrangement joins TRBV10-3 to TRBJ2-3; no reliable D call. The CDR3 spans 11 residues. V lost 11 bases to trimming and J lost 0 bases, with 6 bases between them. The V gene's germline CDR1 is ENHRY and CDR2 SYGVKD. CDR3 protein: CAAFSTDTQYF. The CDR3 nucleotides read TGTGCCGCCTTTAGCACAGATACGCAGTATTTT.

The CDR3 protein is CASSPPGALRELFF. The CDR3 region has the DNA TGTGCCAGCAGCCCCCCGGGGGCCCTCAGGGAGCTGTTTTTT. J is TRBJ2-2 and V is TRBV3-1, with D perhaps TRBD1 or TRBD2 (6 bases each). The CDR3 is 14 amino acids. The germline V and J ends were trimmed by 4 bases and 9 bases, with 15 bases remaining between them. CDR1 and CDR2 from the germline V gene are LGHDT and YNNKEL (reference sequence). The whole variable domain, filled in from reference TRBV3-1 and TRBJ2-2, reads DTAVSQTPKYLVTQMGNDKSIKCEQNLGHDTMYWYKQDSKKFLKIMFSYNNKELIINETVPNRFSPKSPDKAHLNLHINSLELGDSAVYFCASSPPGALRELFFGEGSRLTVL.

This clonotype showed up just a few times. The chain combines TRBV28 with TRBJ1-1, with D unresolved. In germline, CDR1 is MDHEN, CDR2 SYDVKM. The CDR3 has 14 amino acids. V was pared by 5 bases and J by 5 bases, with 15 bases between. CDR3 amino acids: CASSPRVANTEAFF. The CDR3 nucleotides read TGTGCCAGCAGTCCAAGAGTAGCGAATACTGAAGCTTTCTTT.

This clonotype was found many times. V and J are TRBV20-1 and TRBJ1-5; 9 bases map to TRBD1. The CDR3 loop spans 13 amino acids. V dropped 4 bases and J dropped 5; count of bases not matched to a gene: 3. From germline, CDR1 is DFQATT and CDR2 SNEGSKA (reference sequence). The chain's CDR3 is CSAKQGADQPQHF. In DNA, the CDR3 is TGCAGTGCTAAACAGGGGGCGGATCAGCCCCAGCATTTT.

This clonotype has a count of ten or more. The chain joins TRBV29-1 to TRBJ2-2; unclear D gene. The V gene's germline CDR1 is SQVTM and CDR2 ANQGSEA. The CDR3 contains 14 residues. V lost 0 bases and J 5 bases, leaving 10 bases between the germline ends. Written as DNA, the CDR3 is TGCAGCGTTGAAGAACTGACGTCTACCGGGGAGCTGTTTTTT. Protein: CSVEELTSTGELFF.

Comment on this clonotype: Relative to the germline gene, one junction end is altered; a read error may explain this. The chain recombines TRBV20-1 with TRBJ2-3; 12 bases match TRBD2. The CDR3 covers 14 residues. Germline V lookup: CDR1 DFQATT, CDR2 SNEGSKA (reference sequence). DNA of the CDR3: TGCAGTACTAGAGAACTAGCGGGGGGAAATACGCAGTATTTT. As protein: CSTRELAGGNTQYF.

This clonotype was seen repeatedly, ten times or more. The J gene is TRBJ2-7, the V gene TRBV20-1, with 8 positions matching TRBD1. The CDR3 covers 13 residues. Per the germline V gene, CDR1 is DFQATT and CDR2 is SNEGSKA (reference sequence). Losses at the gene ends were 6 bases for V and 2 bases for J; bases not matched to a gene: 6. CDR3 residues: CSAPDRGTYEQYF. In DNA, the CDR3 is TGCAGTGCGCCTGACAGGGGAACCTACGAGCAGTACTTC.

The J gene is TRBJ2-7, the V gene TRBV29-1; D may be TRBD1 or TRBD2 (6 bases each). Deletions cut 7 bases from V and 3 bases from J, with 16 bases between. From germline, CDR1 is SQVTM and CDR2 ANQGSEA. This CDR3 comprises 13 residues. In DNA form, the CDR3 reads TGCAGCGCTGGAGGGACACCCTTCTACGAGCAGTACTTC. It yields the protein CSAGGTPFYEQYF.

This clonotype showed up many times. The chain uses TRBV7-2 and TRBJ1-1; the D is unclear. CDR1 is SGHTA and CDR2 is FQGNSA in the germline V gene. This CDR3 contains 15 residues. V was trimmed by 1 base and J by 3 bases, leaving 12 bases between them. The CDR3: CASSLDDTQYTEAFF. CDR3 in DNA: TGTGCCAGCAGCTTAGATGACACCCAGTACACTGAAGCTTTCTTT.

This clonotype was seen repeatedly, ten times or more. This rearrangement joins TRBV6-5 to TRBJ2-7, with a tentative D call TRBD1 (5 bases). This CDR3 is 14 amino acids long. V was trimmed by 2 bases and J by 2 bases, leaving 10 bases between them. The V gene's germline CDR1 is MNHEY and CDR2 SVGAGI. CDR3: CASSYTRVTYEQYF. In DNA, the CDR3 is TGTGCCAGCAGTTACACCAGGGTAACCTACGAGCAGTACTTC.

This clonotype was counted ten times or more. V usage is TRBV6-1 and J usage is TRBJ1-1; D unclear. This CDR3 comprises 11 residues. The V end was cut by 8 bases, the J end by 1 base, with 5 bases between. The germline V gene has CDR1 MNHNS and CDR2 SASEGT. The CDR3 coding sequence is TGTGCCAGCGTCGAGAACACTGAAGCTTTCTTT. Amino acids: CASVENTEAFF.